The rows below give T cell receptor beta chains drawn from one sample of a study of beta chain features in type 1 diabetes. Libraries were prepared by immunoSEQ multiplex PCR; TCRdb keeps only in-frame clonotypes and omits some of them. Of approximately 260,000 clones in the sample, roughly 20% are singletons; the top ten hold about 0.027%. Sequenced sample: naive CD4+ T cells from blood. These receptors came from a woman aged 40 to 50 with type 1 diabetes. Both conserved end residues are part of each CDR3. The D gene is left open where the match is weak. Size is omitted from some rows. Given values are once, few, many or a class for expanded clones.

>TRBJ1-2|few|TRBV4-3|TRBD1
CASSQARDSNYGYTF
TGCGCCAGCAGCCAAGCCAGGGACAGTAACTATGGCTACACCTTC
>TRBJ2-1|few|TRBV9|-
CASSVGGSVYNEQFF
TGTGCCAGCAGCGTAGGCGGGTCCGTCTACAATGAGCAGTTCTTC
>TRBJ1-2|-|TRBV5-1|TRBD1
CASSLGAGTVNYGYTF
TGCGCCAGCAGCTTGGGGGCCGGGACAGTGAACTATGGCTACACCTTC
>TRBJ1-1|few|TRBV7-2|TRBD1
CASSFIQGAGTEAFF
TGTGCCAGCAGCTTCATCCAGGGGGCGGGCACTGAAGCTTTCTTT
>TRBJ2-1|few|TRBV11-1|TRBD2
CASSLSAGDEQFF
TGTGCCAGCAGCCTTTCGGCGGGGGATGAGCAGTTCTTC
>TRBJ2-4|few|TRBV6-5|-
CASSAGPFRNIQYF
TGTGCCAGCAGCGCGGGGCCCTTTAGGAACATTCAGTACTTC
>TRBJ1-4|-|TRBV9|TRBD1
CASSVNGQGHEKLFF
TGCGCCAGCAGCGTAAATGGACAGGGACATGAAAAACTGTTTTTT
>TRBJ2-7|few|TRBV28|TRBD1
CASSPGQGVEEQYF
TGTGCCAGCAGTCCCGGACAGGGGGTGGAAGAGCAGTACTTC
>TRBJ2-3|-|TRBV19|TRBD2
CASSIGGGTDTQYF
TGTGCCAGTAGTATCGGGGGGGGCACAGATACGCAGTATTTT
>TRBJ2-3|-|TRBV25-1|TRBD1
CASSATTGAVDTQYF
TGTGCCAGCAGTGCCACGACAGGGGCGGTAGATACGCAGTATTTT
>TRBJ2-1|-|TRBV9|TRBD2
CASSVGGAGAFNEQFF
TGTGCCAGCAGCGTAGGGGGAGCGGGAGCATTCAATGAGCAGTTCTTC
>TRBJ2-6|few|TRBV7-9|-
CASSAGLSGANVLTF
TGTGCCAGCAGCGCTGGACTCTCTGGGGCCAACGTCCTGACTTTC
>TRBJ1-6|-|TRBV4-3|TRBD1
CASSQGEGQGNNSPLHF
TGCGCCAGCAGCCAGGGGGAAGGACAGGGGAATAATTCACCCCTCCACTTT
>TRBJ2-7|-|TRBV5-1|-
CASSLVTGSVYEQYF
TGCGCCAGCAGCTTGGTAACGGGGTCAGTCTACGAGCAGTACTTC
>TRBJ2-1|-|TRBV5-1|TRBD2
CASSLELAGGGGNEQFF
TGCGCCAGCAGCTTGGAACTAGCGGGAGGCGGGGGGAATGAGCAGTTCTTC
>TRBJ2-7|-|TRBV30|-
CAWETQGNEQYF
TGTGCCTGGGAGACCCAGGGGAACGAGCAGTACTTC
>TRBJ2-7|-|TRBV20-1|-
CSTGSSYEQYF
TGCAGTACAGGTTCTTCCTACGAGCAGTACTTC
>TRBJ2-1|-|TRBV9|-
CASTSGKGDEQFF
TGTGCCAGCACCTCAGGGAAGGGCGATGAGCAGTTCTTC
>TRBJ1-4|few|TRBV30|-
CAWGREKLFF
TGTGCCTGGGGGCGTGAAAAACTGTTTTTT
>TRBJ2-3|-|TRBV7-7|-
CASSSTGNGVDTQYF
TGTGCTAGCAGCTCTACAGGGAATGGGGTGGATACGCAGTATTTT
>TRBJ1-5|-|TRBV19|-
CASSLGRENQPQHF
TGTGCCAGTAGTCTCGGACGGGAGAATCAGCCCCAGCATTTT
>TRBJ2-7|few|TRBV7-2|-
CASSLVGLEGEQYF
TGTGCCAGCAGCTTAGTAGGGCTAGAGGGCGAGCAGTACTTC
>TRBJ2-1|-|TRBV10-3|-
CAISESKGELKEQFF
TGTGCCATCAGTGAGTCGAAGGGGGAGCTGAAGGAGCAGTTCTTC
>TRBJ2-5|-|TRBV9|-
CASGVGGQETQYF
TGTGCCAGTGGGGTCGGGGGCCAAGAGACCCAGTACTTC
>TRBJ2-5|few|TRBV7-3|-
CASSLGLAEETQYF
TGTGCCAGCAGCTTAGGCCTAGCTGAAGAGACCCAGTACTTC
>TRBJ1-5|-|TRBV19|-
CASSWGGNGQPQHF
TGTGCCAGTAGTTGGGGCGGGAACGGTCAGCCCCAGCATTTT
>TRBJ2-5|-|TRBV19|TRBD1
CASGQAGETQYF
TGTGCCAGTGGACAGGCTGGGGAGACCCAGTACTTC
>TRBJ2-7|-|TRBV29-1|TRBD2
CTGGDTTYEQYF
TGCACCGGGGGGGACACAACCTACGAGCAGTACTTC
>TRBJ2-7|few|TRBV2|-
CASTNSYEQYF
TGTGCCAGCACAAACAGCTACGAGCAGTACTTC
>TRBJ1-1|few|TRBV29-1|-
CSVEQDMNTEAFF
TGCAGCGTAGAACAGGATATGAACACTGAAGCTTTCTTT
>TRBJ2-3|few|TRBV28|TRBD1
CASGQGGTSTDTQYF
TGTGCCAGCGGACAGGGGGGAACTAGCACAGATACGCAGTATTTT
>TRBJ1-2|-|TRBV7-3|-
CASSLTDGRYGYTF
TGTGCCAGCAGCTTAACGGACGGGAGATATGGCTACACCTTC
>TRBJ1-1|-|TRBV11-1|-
CASTSGWVAGGEAFF
TGTGCCAGTACCTCAGGCTGGGTTGCTGGGGGCGAAGCTTTCTTT
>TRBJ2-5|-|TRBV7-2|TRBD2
CASSFIAGGMETQYF
TGTGCCAGCAGCTTCATAGCGGGGGGCATGGAGACCCAGTACTTC
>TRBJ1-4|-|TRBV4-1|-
CASSQPPGEKLFF
TGCGCCAGCAGCCAGCCTCCGGGAGAAAAACTGTTTTTT
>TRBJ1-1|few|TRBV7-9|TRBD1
CASSVSSDRAAFF
TGTGCCAGCAGCGTGAGTTCGGACAGGGCAGCTTTCTTT
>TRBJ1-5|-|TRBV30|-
CAWSGDGGRLGPQHF
TGTGCCTGGAGTGGGGATGGGGGCCGCCTCGGGCCCCAGCATTTT
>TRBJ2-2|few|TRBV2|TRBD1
CASRRTGTSTGELFF
TGTGCCAGCAGGCGGACAGGGACGAGCACCGGGGAGCTGTTTTTT
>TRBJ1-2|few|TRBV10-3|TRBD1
CAIRPGQTYGYTF
TGTGCCATCAGACCGGGACAGACCTATGGCTACACCTTC
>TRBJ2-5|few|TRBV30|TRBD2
CAWSIGTSTVKTQYF
TGTGCCTGGAGTATCGGGACTAGCACAGTAAAGACCCAGTACTTC
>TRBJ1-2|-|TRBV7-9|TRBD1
CASSAQGADYGYTF
TGTGCCAGCAGCGCACAGGGGGCTGACTATGGCTACACCTTC
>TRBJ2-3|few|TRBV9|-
CASSGRQSGDTQYF
TGTGCCAGCAGCGGCCGACAGTCTGGAGATACGCAGTATTTT
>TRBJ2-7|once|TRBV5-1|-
CASSLTGTSYEQYF
TGCGCCAGCAGCTTGACGGGAACCTCCTACGAGCAATACTTC
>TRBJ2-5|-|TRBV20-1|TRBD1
CSAFRGETQYF
TGCAGTGCTTTCAGGGGGGAGACCCAGTACTTC
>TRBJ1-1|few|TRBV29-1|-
CSATENTEAFF
TGCAGCGCCACAGAGAACACTGAAGCTTTCTTT
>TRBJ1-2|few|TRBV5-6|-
CASSLTYRDYGYTF
TGTGCCAGCAGCTTAACCTACAGGGATTATGGCTACACCTTC
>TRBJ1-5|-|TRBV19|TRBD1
CASREGTGLHF
TGTGCCAGTAGAGAGGGGACAGGGTTGCATTTT
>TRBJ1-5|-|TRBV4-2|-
CASSLWEGEPQHF
TGTGCCAGCAGCCTTTGGGAGGGCGAGCCCCAGCATTTT
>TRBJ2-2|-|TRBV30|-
CAWTYTGELFF
TGTGCCTGGACTTACACCGGGGAGCTGTTTTTT
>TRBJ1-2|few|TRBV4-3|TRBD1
CASSPSLGTVYGYTF
TGCGCCAGCAGCCCCTCGCTCGGGACAGTCTATGGCTACACCTTC
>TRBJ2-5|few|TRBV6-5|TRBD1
CASSSPLTGVETQYF
TGTGCCAGCAGTTCCCCTCTTACAGGGGTCGAGACCCAGTACTTC
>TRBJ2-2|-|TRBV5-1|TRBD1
CASSSPGQENTGELFF
TGCGCCAGCAGCTCACCGGGACAGGAAAACACCGGGGAGCTGTTTTTT
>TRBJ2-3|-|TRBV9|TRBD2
CASSPSGGYTDTQYF
TGTGCCAGCAGCCCTAGCGGGGGGTACACAGATACGCAGTATTTT
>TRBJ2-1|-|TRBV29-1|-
CSVGLILGNEQFF
TGCAGCGTTGGTCTAATCCTCGGGAATGAGCAGTTCTTC
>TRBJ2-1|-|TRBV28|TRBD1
CASSQHGDRYNEQFF
TGTGCCAGCAGCCAGCATGGGGACAGATACAATGAGCAGTTCTTC
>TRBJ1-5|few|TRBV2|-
CASSDRGLSNQPQHF
TGTGCCAGCAGTGATCGGGGATTGAGCAATCAGCCCCAGCATTTT
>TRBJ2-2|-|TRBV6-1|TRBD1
CASRGQGATGELFF
TGTGCCAGCAGGGGACAGGGGGCGACCGGGGAGCTGTTTTTT
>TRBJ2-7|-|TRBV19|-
CASSIGRDMAEQYF
TGTGCCAGTAGTATTGGTCGGGACATGGCCGAGCAGTACTTC
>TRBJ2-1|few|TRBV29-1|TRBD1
CSGTGPSISYNEQFF
TGCAGCGGGACAGGGCCCTCCATCTCCTACAATGAGCAGTTCTTC